In its sample, the clone carrying this TCR beta chain was seen many times. The target antigen is unknown. Trimming took 4 bases from V and 2 from J; bases not matched to a gene: 4. The CDR3 is 14 residues long. The germline V gene has CDR1 SGHTA and CDR2 FQGTGA. The lymph nodes were axillary draining lymph nodes from breast cancer patients. The sample originates from a study of breast tumors, draining lymph nodes, adjacent tissues. Study-level results: The data were judged consistent with most tumor T cells coming from lymph node and expanding in tumor.

One entry per CDR3 protein, called by TCRdb with MiXCR from the multiplex PCR reads. Among some 250,000 distinct CDR3 sequences listed, less than 45% were seen once. The V and J genes are TRBV7-3 and TRBJ2-5, with 7 bases identical to TRBD1. This TCR was sampled from a female donor with breast cancer. Some clones in this sample may be carry-over from other donors' samples. The sequenced material came from axillary lymph node tissue. CDR3 sequence (DNA): TGTGCCAGCAGCTCTCCGGGACAGCAAGAGACCCAGTACTTC. Translated: CASSSPGQQETQYF.